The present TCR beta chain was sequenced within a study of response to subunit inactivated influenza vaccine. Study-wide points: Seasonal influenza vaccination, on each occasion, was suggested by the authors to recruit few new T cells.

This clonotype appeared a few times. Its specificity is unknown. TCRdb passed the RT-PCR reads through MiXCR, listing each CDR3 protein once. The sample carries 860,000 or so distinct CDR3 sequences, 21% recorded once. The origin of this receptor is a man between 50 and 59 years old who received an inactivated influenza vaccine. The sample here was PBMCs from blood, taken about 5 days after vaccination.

The CDR3 sequence: CASRIQGQETQYF. The CDR3 DNA reads as TGTGCCAGCCGAATTCAGGGACAGGAGACCCAGTACTTC. The rearrangement links TRBV7-2 to TRBJ2-5; 7 bases fit TRBD1. The V and J ends lost 8 bases and 5 bases, in that order; junction bases with no gene match: 8. Germline V lookup: CDR1 SGHTA, CDR2 FQGNSA. CDR3 size: 13 residues.